The rows below give T cell receptor beta chains drawn from one sample of a study of cytomegalovirus exposure and HLA in healthy donors. Sequencing used immunoSEQ multiplex PCR; TCRdb keeps in-frame clones, though not all of them. The sample yields 150,000 to 200,000 clones, roughly three quarters seen once. Sequencing was performed on PBMCs. The receptors were sampled from a woman in her twenties or thirties in good health and CMV-seropositive. Each CDR3 is given with its conserved first and last residue. The order of the fields is CDR3 protein, CDR3 DNA, V gene, clone size, D gene, J gene. D genes are given only for firm matches. The listing skips clone size in some rows; elsewhere it reads once, few, many or a size class.

CASSSLRGEGEQYF,TGTGCCAGCAGTTCCCTGCGGGGGGAGGGCGAGCAGTACTTC,TRBV6-6,few,TRBD2,TRBJ2-7
CASSGDSDTEAFF,TGCGCCAGCAGTGGGGACAGCGACACTGAAGCTTTCTTT,TRBV10-2,once,TRBD1,TRBJ1-1
CASSLAGPFSNEQFF,TGTGCCAGCAGCCTAGCGGGGCCGTTTAGCAATGAGCAGTTCTTC,TRBV5-6,.,TRBD2,TRBJ2-1
CASSEPGQGNEQYF,TGCGCCAGCAGTGAACCGGGACAGGGTAACGAGCAGTACTTC,TRBV10-1,once,TRBD1,TRBJ2-7
CAIRQGIGDEQYF,TGTGCCATCAGACAGGGTATTGGGGACGAGCAGTACTTC,TRBV10-3,.,.,TRBJ2-7
CASSREEGLAGAEQYF,TGTGCCAGCAGCCGAGAAGAGGGACTAGCGGGGGCCGAGCAGTACTTC,TRBV4-2,few,TRBD2,TRBJ2-7
CASSTKPQGQTGELFF,TGTGCCAGTAGTACCAAACCACAGGGACAAACCGGGGAGCTGTTTTTT,TRBV19,.,.,TRBJ2-2
CASSSYREQYF,TGTGCCAGCAGCTCGTACAGGGAGCAGTACTTC,TRBV7-6,.,.,TRBJ2-7
CASSLLSSQRGYTF,TGTGCCAGTAGCCTTCTGTCTTCCCAGCGGGGCTACACCTTC,TRBV19,.,.,TRBJ1-2
CASSPQGLSGANVLTF,TGCGCCAGCAGTCCACAGGGGCTCTCTGGGGCCAACGTCCTGACTTTC,TRBV4-1,.,TRBD1,TRBJ2-6
CASSFSAGEPQHF,TGTGCCAGCAGCTTTTCGGCCGGGGAGCCCCAGCATTTT,TRBV7-3,.,.,TRBJ1-5
CSVEGRWTQHYNEQFF,TGCAGCGTTGAAGGTCGTTGGACTCAACACTACAATGAGCAGTTCTTC,TRBV29-1,.,.,TRBJ2-1
CASSQESGSPSEQYF,TGTGCCAGCAGCCAAGAATCGGGGTCCCCCTCCGAGCAGTACTTC,TRBV4-2,many,.,TRBJ2-7
CASSTRQGAYFYEQYF,TGTGCCAGCAGCACAAGGCAGGGGGCTTACTTCTACGAGCAGTACTTC,TRBV6-6,.,TRBD1,TRBJ2-7
CASSPGRTGANVLTF,TGTGCCAGCAGCCCCGGCAGGACTGGGGCCAACGTCCTGACTTTC,TRBV16,.,.,TRBJ2-6
CASKRGGEQYF,TGTGCCAGCAAACGCGGGGGCGAGCAGTACTTC,TRBV28,.,TRBD2,TRBJ2-7
CASSLEQGSYEQYF,TGTGCCAGCAGTTTAGAACAGGGATCCTACGAGCAGTACTTC,TRBV27,.,.,TRBJ2-7
CASSLITVGGSGNTIYF,TGTGCCAGCAGCCTCATTACTGTCGGGGGCTCTGGAAACACCATATATTTT,TRBV7-9,few,.,TRBJ1-3
CASSQGEGGFYEQYF,TGTGCCAGCAGCCAAGGGGAGGGAGGGTTCTACGAGCAGTACTTC,TRBV11-3,once,TRBD2,TRBJ2-7
CASSTVEGQMFF,TGTGCCAGCTCCACCGTGGAAGGACAAATGTTCTTC,TRBV18,.,.,TRBJ2-1
CAIAGALYNEQFF,TGTGCCATCGCGGGGGCTCTCTACAATGAGCAGTTCTTC,TRBV10-3,.,.,TRBJ2-1
CASSGGTGAQETQYF,TGTGCCAGCAGTGGCGGTACAGGCGCCCAAGAGACCCAGTACTTC,TRBV6-4,.,.,TRBJ2-5
CASSQFYGLYGYTF,TGTGCCAGCAGCCAATTCTATGGGCTCTATGGCTACACCTTC,TRBV4-2,few,.,TRBJ1-2
CASSYSDRNTEAFF,TGTGCCAGCAGTTACTCGGACAGAAACACTGAAGCTTTCTTT,TRBV6-5,.,.,TRBJ1-1
CAISENPGDYNEQFF,TGTGCCATCAGTGAGAACCCCGGAGACTACAATGAGCAGTTCTTC,TRBV10-3,.,.,TRBJ2-1
CASSPGGGGPRDEQFF,TGTGCCAGCAGCCCCGGAGGCGGGGGGCCCCGGGATGAGCAGTTCTTC,TRBV11-3,.,TRBD2,TRBJ2-1
CATSRDYSTGEDQPQHF,TGTGCCACCAGCAGAGATTACTCGACAGGGGAGGATCAGCCCCAGCATTTT,TRBV15,.,TRBD1,TRBJ1-5
CASSESVSGVPQYTDTQYF,TGCGCCAGCAGTGAGTCGGTTAGCGGGGTTCCACAATACACAGATACGCAGTATTTT,TRBV10-2,.,TRBD2,TRBJ2-3
CASRSALAGADTDTQYF,TGTGCCAGCAGATCCGCGTTAGCGGGGGCTGACACAGATACGCAGTATTTT,TRBV28,.,TRBD2,TRBJ2-3
CASSPLSGGEVTDTQYF,TGTGCCAGCAGCCCACTTAGCGGGGGTGAAGTCACAGATACGCAGTATTTT,TRBV4-2,.,TRBD2,TRBJ2-3
CASRGTSGGKETQYF,TGTGCCAGCAGGGGGACTAGCGGGGGGAAAGAGACCCAGTACTTC,TRBV11-3,.,TRBD2,TRBJ2-5
CSVSGTGGEGEKLFF,TGCAGCGTCTCCGGGACAGGGGGCGAAGGTGAAAAACTGTTTTTT,TRBV29-1,.,TRBD1,TRBJ1-4
CASSRGTGGFDGYTF,TGTGCCAGCAGCCGGGGGACAGGGGGATTTGACGGCTACACCTTC,TRBV7-3,few,TRBD1,TRBJ1-2
CASSSYTEGRTEAFF,TGTGCCAGCAGTTCCTATACAGAGGGCCGAACTGAAGCTTTCTTT,TRBV6-5,.,.,TRBJ1-1
CASSLGGRGGNTIYF,TGTGCCAGCAGCTTGGGGGGGCGGGGTGGAAACACCATATATTTT,TRBV7-2,.,.,TRBJ1-3
CASSPSTSGAETQYF,TGTGCCAGCAGCCCAAGTACTAGCGGGGCCGAGACCCAGTACTTC,TRBV9,.,TRBD2,TRBJ2-5
CASSSGQMNTEAFF,TGTGCCAGCAGTTCAGGACAGATGAACACTGAAGCTTTCTTT,TRBV6-5,.,.,TRBJ1-1
CASSVRNQGLAGGNEQFF,TGTGCCAGCAGCGTCCGGAACCAGGGACTAGCGGGGGGGAATGAGCAGTTCTTC,TRBV9,.,TRBD2,TRBJ2-1
CASSVAKDRSNTGELFF,TGTGCCAGCAGCGTAGCGAAAGACAGGAGTAACACCGGGGAGCTGTTTTTT,TRBV9,.,.,TRBJ2-2
CASSLAPGLQSYEQYF,TGTGCCAGCAGCTTAGCCCCGGGACTCCAGAGCTACGAGCAGTACTTC,TRBV7-8,.,.,TRBJ2-7
CASRDGERSQHF,TGTGCCAGCAGGGACGGGGAACGATCCCAGCATTTT,TRBV28,.,.,TRBJ1-5
CASSPGQSYEQYF,TGTGCCAGCTCACCAGGACAGTCGTACGAGCAGTACTTC,TRBV18,.,.,TRBJ2-7
CASSLGGQNRLFLPYEQYF,TGTGCCAGCAGCTTAGGGGGCCAGAACAGGCTCTTTCTTCCCTACGAGCAGTACTTC,TRBV11-2,few,.,TRBJ2-7
CASSMLVAGGETQYF,TGTGCCAGTAGTATGCTTGTTGCAGGGGGAGAGACCCAGTACTTC,TRBV19,.,TRBD1,TRBJ2-5
CASSEVGLSEQFF,TGTGCCAGCAGTGAGGTGGGCTTGAGTGAGCAGTTCTTC,TRBV2,.,.,TRBJ2-1
CASSLAGAGGSDEQYF,TGTGCCAGCAGCTTAGCGGGGGCAGGGGGGTCCGACGAGCAGTACTTC,TRBV7-2,.,.,TRBJ2-7
CASSVATRLADTGELFF,TGTGCCAGCAGCGTAGCTACGAGACTAGCGGACACCGGGGAGCTGTTTTTT,TRBV9,.,TRBD2,TRBJ2-2
CASSSLGSGGNNEQFF,TGTGCCAGCAGCTCCCTGGGTAGCGGGGGCAACAATGAGCAGTTCTTC,TRBV11-2,few,TRBD2,TRBJ2-1
CASSMLAASTDTQYF,TGTGCCAGCAGTATGTTAGCGGCTAGCACAGATACGCAGTATTTT,TRBV28,.,.,TRBJ2-3
CAWSISAGYNSPLHF,TGTGCCTGGAGTATATCGGCAGGGTATAATTCACCCCTCCACTTT,TRBV30,.,.,TRBJ1-6
CASSLGSSSYNEQFF,TGTGCCAGCAGTCTCGGGTCCAGCTCCTACAATGAGCAGTTCTTC,TRBV6-5,few,.,TRBJ2-1